The 9 T cell receptor beta chains given below trace back to one sample, sequenced in a study of blood T cell repertoires in COVID-19. Measured with immunoSEQ multiplex PCR; TCRdb has only the in-frame clones, and not every one. Here the sample spans about 200,000 clones, roughly 90% being singletons. The sequenced sample consisted of peripheral blood. The receptors were sampled from a man younger than 35 with active or convalescent COVID-19.

This chain links TRBV5-1 with TRBJ2-1; TRBD2 might be the D (6 bases). The CDR3 runs to 14 residues. V was shortened by 3 bases and J by 6 bases, with 13 bases between the two germline ends. CDR1 SGHRS and CDR2 YFSETQ come from the germline V gene. Here the CDR3 DNA reads TGCGCCAGCAGCTCGAACTCCGGGGGCAATGAGCAGTTCTTC. This codes for CASSSNSGGNEQFF.

The chain joins TRBV7-3 to TRBJ2-1; 10 bases match TRBD2. In germline, CDR1 is SGHTA, CDR2 FQGTGA. V was pared by 2 bases and J by 7 bases, with 5 bases of the junction left unmatched. The CDR3 consists of 15 residues. The CDR3 region is CASSLGASGGNEQFF. The DNA of the CDR3 is TGTGCCAGCAGCTTAGGGGCTAGCGGGGGTAATGAGCAGTTCTTC. Drawing the rest from reference TRBV7-3 and TRBJ2-1, the complete variable domain is GAGVSQTPSNKVTEKGKYVELRCDPISGHTALYWYRQSLGQGPEFLIYFQGTGAADDSGLPNDRFFAVRPEGSVSTLKIQRTERGDSAVYLCASSLGASGGNEQFFGPGTRLTVL.

V gene TRBV28 combines with J gene TRBJ1-2; TRBD1 matches at 8 bases. Germline CDR1 reads MDHEN; CDR2 reads SYDVKM. The ends lost 7 bases at V and 2 bases at J; junction bases unmatched: 6. The CDR3 spans 14 residues. The chain's CDR3 is CASNPGQANYGYTF. The CDR3, as DNA: TGTGCCAGCAATCCGGGACAGGCGAACTATGGCTACACCTTC.

The chain uses TRBV10-2 and TRBJ1-4; 8 bases are shared with TRBD1. Germline CDR1 is WSHSY and CDR2 is SAAADI. The CDR3 spans 15 residues. Trimming took 4 bases from V and 6 from J; bases not matched to a gene: 7. CDR3 loop: CASSVSGGKHEKLFF. As DNA, the CDR3 is TGCGCCAGCAGTGTCTCAGGGGGCAAACATGAAAAACTGTTTTTT.

J is TRBJ2-7 and V is TRBV27; possibly TRBD1 for D (6 bases). CDR3 length: 15 residues. Germline CDR1 MNHEY, CDR2 SMNVEV (reference sequence). Trimming stripped 0 bases from V and 3 bases from J, with 12 bases between. The chain's CDR3 is CASSLSRAGVYEQYF. In DNA, the CDR3 is TGTGCCAGCAGTTTATCGAGGGCAGGGGTCTACGAGCAGTACTTC.

The chain joins TRBV5-1 to TRBJ2-3; D is uncertain. Germline assignment: CDR1 SGHRS and CDR2 YFSETQ. This CDR3 region has 13 residues. V was pared by 4 bases and J by 0 bases, with 6 bases between. The CDR3 bases are TGCGCCAGCAGCCCCCAGAGCACAGATACGCAGTATTTT. This sequence encodes CASSPQSTDTQYF.

The V and J genes are TRBV5-6 and TRBJ2-7, with 9 bases that match TRBD1. The CDR3 sequence is 15 residues long. The germline V gene has CDR1 SGHDT and CDR2 YYEEEE. The ends lost 4 bases at V and 2 bases at J; junction bases unmatched: 7. This CDR3 is CASSTGQGNPYEQYF. In DNA form, the CDR3 reads TGTGCCAGCAGCACTGGACAGGGGAACCCCTACGAGCAGTACTTC.

The chain has TRBV20-1 and TRBJ2-1; D ambiguous. The CDR3 length is 11 residues. The V gene's germline CDR1 is DFQATT and CDR2 SNEGSKA (reference sequence). V was cut by 3 bases and J by 9 bases, with 9 bases left in between. CDR3 coding DNA: TGCAGTGCTAGTCCCTCGGGTGAGCAGTTCTTC. Translated: CSASPSGEQFF.

DNA of the CDR3: TGTGCCAGCAGCTTACAAGCGGGAGGAGTTAATGAGCAGTTCTTC. Protein sequence: CASSLQAGGVNEQFF. The chain links TRBV7-3 to TRBJ2-1; TRBD2 matches at 9 bases. The trim removed 2 bases at V and 7 bases at J, leaving 6 bases unmatched. Germline V gene data show CDR1 as SGHTA and CDR2 as FQGTGA. The CDR3 spans 15 residues. Filled out from reference TRBV7-3 and TRBJ2-1, the complete variable domain reads GAGVSQTPSNKVTEKGKYVELRCDPISGHTALYWYRQSLGQGPEFLIYFQGTGAADDSGLPNDRFFAVRPEGSVSTLKIQRTERGDSAVYLCASSLQAGGVNEQFFGPGTRLTVL.